The entry below gives a single TCR beta chain sequence along with its context. The CDR3 consists of 12 residues. CDR1 is SEHNR, CDR2 FQNEAQ, per germline (reference sequence). The trim removed 3 bases at V and 9 bases at J, leaving 5 bases unmatched. This sample was taken from a study of T cells in localized non-small cell lung cancer. Profiled with immunoSEQ multiplex PCR; TCRdb holds only in-frame clones, not every one. The sample lists about 33,000 clones; under 90% were seen once. This sequence originates from a man between 40 and 70 years old with stage I lung adenocarcinoma. The chain combines TRBV7-9 with TRBJ2-7, with TRBD2 identical over 7 bases. Material: peripheral blood, obtained before any cancer treatment. This chain's CDR3 is CASSLGGVGQYF. CDR3 nucleotides: TGTGCCAGCAGCTTGGGGGGGGTGGGGCAGTACTTC.